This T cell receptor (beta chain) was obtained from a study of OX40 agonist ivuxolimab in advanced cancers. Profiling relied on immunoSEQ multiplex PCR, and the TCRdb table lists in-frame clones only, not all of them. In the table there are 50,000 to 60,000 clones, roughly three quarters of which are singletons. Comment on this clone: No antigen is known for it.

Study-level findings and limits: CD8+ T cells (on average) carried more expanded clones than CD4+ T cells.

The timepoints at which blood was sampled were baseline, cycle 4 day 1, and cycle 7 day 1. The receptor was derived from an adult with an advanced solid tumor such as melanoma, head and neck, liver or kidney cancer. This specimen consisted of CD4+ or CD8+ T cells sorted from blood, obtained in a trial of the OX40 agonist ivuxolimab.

CDR3 sequence: CASSLVGWGAHFGEQYF. DNA for the CDR3: TGTGCCAGCAGCTTAGTGGGCTGGGGGGCCCATTTTGGCGAGCAGTACTTC. The gene calls are TRBV7-9 and TRBJ2-7; TRBD1 or TRBD2 may be the D gene (6 bases each). The CDR3 has 17 residues. The V end lost 1 base, the J end lost 6 bases, and 22 bases lay between the germline ends. Germline V lookup: CDR1 SEHNR, CDR2 FQNEAQ (reference sequence).